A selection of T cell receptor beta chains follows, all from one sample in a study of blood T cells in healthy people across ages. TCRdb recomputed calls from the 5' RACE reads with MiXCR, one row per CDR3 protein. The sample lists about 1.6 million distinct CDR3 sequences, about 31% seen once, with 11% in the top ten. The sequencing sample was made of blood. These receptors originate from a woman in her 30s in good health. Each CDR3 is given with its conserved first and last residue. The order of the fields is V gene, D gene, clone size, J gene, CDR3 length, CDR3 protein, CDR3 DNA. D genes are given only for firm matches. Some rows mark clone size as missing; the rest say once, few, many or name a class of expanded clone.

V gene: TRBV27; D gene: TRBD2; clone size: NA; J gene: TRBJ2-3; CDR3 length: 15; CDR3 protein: CASSSQPSGKDTQYF; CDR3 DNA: TGTGCCAGCAGTTCGCAGCCTAGCGGTAAAGATACGCAGTATTTT
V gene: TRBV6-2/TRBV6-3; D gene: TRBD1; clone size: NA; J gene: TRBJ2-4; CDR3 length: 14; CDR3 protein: CASSYSGTGDIQYF; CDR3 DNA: TGTGCCAGCAGTTACTCGGGGACAGGGGACATTCAGTACTTC
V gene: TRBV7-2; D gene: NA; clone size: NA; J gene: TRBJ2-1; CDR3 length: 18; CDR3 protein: CASSAPSLGGPSYNEQFF; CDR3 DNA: TGTGCCAGCAGCGCACCTTCCTTGGGGGGTCCCTCCTACAATGAGCAGTTCTTC
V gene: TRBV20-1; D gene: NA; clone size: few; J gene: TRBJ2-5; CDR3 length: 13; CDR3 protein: CSAALGTEETQYF; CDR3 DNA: TGCAGTGCCGCGCTAGGCACCGAAGAGACCCAGTACTTC
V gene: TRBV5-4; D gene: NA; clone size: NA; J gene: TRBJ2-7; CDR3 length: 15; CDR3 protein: CASRLDRSRPNEQYF; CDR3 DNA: TGTGCCAGCAGACTTGACAGGAGCCGACCCAACGAGCAGTACTTC
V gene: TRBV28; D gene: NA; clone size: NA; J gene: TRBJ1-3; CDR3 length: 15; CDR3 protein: CASSAHRDSGNTIYF; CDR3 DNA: TGTGCCAGCAGTGCCCACAGGGACTCTGGAAACACCATATATTTT
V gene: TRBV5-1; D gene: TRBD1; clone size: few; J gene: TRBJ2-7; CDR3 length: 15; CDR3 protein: CASGNRDRGFYEQYF; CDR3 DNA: TGCGCCAGCGGGAACCGGGACAGGGGGTTCTACGAGCAGTACTTC
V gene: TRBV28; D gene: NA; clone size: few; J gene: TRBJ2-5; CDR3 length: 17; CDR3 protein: CASNRPGAGQTQETQYF; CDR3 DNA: TGTGCCAGCAACCGTCCGGGCGCCGGACAAACGCAAGAGACCCAGTACTTC
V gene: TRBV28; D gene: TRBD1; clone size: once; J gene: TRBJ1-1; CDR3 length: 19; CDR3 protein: CASSVPHSDRGRVNTEAFF; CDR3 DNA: TGTGCCAGCAGTGTCCCACACTCGGACAGGGGGCGTGTGAACACTGAAGCTTTCTTT
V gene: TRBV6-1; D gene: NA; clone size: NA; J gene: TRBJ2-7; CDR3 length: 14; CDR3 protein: CASSDRDVLYEQYF; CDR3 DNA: TGTGCCAGCAGTGACCGGGACGTCCTTTACGAGCAGTACTTC
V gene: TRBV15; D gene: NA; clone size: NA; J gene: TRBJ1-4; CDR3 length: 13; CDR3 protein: CATRGGSNEKLFF; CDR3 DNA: TGTGCCACCAGGGGGGGTTCTAATGAAAAACTGTTTTTT
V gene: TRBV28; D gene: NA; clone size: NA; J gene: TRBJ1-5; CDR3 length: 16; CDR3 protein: CASRTPGPSFNQPQHF; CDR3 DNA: TGTGCCAGCAGAACTCCGGGCCCCTCGTTCAATCAGCCCCAGCATTTT
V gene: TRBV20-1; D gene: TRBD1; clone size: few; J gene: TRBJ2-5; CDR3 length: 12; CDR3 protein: CSANTGEETQYF; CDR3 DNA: TGCAGTGCTAACACAGGGGAAGAGACCCAGTACTTC
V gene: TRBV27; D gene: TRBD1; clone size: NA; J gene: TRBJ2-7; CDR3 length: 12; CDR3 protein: CASSLTGGGQYF; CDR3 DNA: TGTGCCAGCAGTTTAACAGGGGGCGGGCAGTACTTC
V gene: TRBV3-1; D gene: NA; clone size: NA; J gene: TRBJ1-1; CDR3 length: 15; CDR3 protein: CASSKMGFPKEEAFF; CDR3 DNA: TGTGCCAGCAGCAAAATGGGGTTTCCCAAAGAGGAAGCTTTCTTT
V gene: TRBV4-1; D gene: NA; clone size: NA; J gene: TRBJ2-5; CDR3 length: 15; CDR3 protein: CASSQPGGNQETQYF; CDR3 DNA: TGCGCCAGCAGCCAACCAGGAGGGAACCAAGAGACCCAGTACTTC
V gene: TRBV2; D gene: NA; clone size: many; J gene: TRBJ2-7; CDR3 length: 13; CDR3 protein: CASSEATAYEQYF; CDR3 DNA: TGTGCCAGCAGTGAAGCGACAGCCTACGAGCAGTACTTC
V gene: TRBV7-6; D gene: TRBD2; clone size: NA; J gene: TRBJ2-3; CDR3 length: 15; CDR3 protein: CASSLEAGDTDTQYF; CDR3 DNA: TGTGCCAGCAGCTTAGAAGCGGGGGACACAGATACGCAGTATTTT
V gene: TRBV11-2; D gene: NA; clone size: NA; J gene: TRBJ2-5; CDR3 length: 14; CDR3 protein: CASSPDVEQEIQYF; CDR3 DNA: TGTGCCAGCAGCCCCGATGTGGAACAGGAGATCCAGTACTTC
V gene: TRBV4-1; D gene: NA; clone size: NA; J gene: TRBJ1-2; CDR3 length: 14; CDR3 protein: CASSQDSYLGGYTF; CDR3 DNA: TGCGCCAGCAGCCAAGATTCGTACCTCGGTGGCTACACCTTC
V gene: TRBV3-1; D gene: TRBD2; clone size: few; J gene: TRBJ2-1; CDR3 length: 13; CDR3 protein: CASSSSGTRTQFF; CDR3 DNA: TGTGCCAGCAGCAGTAGCGGGACCCGGACGCAGTTCTTC
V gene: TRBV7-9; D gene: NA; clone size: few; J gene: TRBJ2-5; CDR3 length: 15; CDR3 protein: CASSFRSGTKETQYF; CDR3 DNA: TGTGCCAGCAGCTTCCGGTCCGGGACCAAAGAGACCCAGTACTTC
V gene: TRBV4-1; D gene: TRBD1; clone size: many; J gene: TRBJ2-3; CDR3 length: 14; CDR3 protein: CASSPGQLTDTQYF; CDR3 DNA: TGCGCCAGCAGCCCGGGACAGCTCACAGATACGCAGTATTTT
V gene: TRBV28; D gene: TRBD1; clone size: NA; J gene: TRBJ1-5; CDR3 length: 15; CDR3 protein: CASSAIRQGDQPQHF; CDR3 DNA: TGTGCCAGCAGTGCCATCCGGCAGGGGGATCAGCCCCAGCATTTT
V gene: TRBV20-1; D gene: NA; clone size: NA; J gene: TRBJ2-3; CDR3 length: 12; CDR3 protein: CRARAQTDTQYF; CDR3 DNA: TGCAGGGCCAGGGCCCAAACAGATACGCAGTATTTT
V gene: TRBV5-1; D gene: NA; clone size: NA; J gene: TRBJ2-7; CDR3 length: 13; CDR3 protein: CASRLVGVWEQYF; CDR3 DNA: TGCGCCAGCAGACTGGTTGGGGTCTGGGAGCAGTACTTC
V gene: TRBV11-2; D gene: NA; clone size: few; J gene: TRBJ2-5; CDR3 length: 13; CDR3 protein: CASSLDLGIAQYF; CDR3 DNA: TGTGCCAGCAGCTTAGATCTAGGGATTGCCCAGTACTTC
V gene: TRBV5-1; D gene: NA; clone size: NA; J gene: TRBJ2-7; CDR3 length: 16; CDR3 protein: CASSTETGSLWYEQYF; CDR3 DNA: TGCGCCAGCAGCACGGAAACAGGGTCCCTTTGGTACGAGCAGTACTTC
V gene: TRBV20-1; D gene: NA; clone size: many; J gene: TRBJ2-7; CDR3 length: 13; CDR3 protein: CSAKLAGAYEQYF; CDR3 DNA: TGCAGTGCTAAATTGGCGGGGGCTTACGAGCAGTACTTC
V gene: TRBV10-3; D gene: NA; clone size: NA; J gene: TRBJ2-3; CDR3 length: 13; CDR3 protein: CAISRAGTDTQYF; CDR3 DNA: TGTGCCATCAGTAGGGCTGGCACAGATACGCAGTATTTT
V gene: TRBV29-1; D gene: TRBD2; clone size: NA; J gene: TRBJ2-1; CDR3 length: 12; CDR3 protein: CSMGGGGNEQFF; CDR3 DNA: TGCAGCATGGGGGGGGGAGGCAATGAGCAGTTCTTC
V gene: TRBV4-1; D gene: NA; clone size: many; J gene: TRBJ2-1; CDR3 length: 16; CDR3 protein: CASSQDVGASYNEQFF; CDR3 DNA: TGCGCCAGCAGCCAAGATGTGGGGGCCTCCTACAATGAGCAGTTCTTC
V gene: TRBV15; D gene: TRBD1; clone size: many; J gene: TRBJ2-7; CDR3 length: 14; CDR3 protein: CATSKPGQGYEQYF; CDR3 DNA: TGTGCCACCAGCAAACCGGGACAGGGGTACGAGCAGTACTTC
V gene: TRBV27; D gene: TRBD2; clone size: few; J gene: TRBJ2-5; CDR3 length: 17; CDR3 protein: CASSPNPSAGGKETQYF; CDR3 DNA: TGTGCCAGCAGTCCAAATCCTTCAGCGGGAGGAAAGGAGACCCAGTACTTC
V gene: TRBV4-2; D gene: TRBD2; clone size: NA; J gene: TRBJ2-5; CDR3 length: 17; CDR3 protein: CASSQDRWREGQETQYF; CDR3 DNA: TGTGCCAGCAGCCAAGATCGCTGGCGGGAGGGCCAAGAGACCCAGTACTTC
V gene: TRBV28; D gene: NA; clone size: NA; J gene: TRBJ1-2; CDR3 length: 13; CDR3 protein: CASSEPRGYGYTF; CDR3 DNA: TGTGCCAGCAGTGAACCTAGAGGCTATGGCTACACCTTC
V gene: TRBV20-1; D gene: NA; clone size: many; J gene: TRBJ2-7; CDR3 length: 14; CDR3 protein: CSARDRVWSYEQYF; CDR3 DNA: TGCAGTGCTAGAGACAGGGTATGGTCCTACGAGCAGTACTTC
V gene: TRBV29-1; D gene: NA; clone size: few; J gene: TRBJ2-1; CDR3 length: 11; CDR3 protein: CSVVFCNEQFF; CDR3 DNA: TGCAGCGTTGTTTTTTGCAATGAGCAGTTCTTC
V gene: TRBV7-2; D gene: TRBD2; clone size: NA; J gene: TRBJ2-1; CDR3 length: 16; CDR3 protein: CASSFGLALGRGEQFF; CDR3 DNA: TGCGCCAGCAGCTTCGGACTAGCGCTCGGCAGGGGTGAGCAGTTCTTC
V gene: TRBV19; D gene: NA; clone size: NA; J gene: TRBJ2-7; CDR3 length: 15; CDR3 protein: CASSIRASMIYEQYF; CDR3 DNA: TGTGCCAGTAGTATTAGGGCCTCCATGATCTACGAGCAGTACTTC
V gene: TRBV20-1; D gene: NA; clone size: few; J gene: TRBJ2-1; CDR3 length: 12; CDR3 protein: CSARGAGYEQFF; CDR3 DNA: TGCAGTGCTAGAGGGGCGGGGTATGAGCAGTTCTTC
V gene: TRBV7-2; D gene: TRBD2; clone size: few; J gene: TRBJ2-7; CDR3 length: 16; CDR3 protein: CASSLEASGRASEQYF; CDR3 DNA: TGTGCCAGCAGCTTAGAGGCTAGCGGGAGGGCGAGCGAGCAGTACTTC
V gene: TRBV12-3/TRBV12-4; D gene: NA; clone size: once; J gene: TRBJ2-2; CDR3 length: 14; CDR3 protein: CASSFSGELGELFF; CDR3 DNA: TGTGCCAGCAGTTTTTCCGGCGAACTCGGGGAGCTGTTTTTT
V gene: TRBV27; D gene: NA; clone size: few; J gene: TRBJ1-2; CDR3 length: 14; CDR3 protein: CASSSQLGYYGYTF; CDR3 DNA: TGTGCCAGCAGTTCACAGTTGGGGTACTATGGCTACACCTTC
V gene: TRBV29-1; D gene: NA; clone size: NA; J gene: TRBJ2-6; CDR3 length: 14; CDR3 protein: CSVRTDSGANVRTF; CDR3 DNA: TGCAGCGTAAGGACGGACTCTGGGGCCAACGTCCGGACTTTC
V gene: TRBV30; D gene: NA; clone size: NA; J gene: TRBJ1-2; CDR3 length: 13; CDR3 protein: CAWTTQGSYGCTF; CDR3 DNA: TGTGCCTGGACAACACAGGGCTCCTATGGCTGCACCTTC
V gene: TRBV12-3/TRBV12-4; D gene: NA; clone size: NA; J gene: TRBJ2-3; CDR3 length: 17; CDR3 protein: CASSLAEWTRGPDTQYF; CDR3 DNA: TGTGCCAGCAGTTTAGCAGAGTGGACTCGGGGACCAGATACGCAGTATTTT
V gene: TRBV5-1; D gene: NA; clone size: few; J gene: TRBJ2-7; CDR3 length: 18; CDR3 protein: CASSLAPQTSGSSYEQYF; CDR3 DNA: TGCGCCAGCAGCTTGGCTCCGCAAACAAGTGGGAGCTCCTACGAGCAGTACTTC
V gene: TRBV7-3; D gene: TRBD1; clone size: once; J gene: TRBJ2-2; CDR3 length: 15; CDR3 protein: CASRGPGGSAGELFF; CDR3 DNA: TGTGCCAGCAGGGGCCCAGGGGGCAGCGCCGGGGAGCTGTTTTTT
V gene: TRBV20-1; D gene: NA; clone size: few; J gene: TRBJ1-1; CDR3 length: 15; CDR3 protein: CSARDRIQAHTEAFF; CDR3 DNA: TGCAGTGCTAGAGATCGAATCCAGGCTCACACTGAAGCTTTCTTT
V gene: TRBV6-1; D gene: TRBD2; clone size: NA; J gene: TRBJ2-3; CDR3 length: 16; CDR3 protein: CASKSSASGSTDTQYF; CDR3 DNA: TGTGCCAGCAAGTCTAGTGCTAGCGGGAGCACAGATACGCAGTATTTT
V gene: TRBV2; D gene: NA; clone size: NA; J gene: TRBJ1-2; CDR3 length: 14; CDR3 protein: CASTRDTHNHGYTF; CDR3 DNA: TGTGCCAGCACGCGGGACACGCATAACCATGGCTACACCTTC
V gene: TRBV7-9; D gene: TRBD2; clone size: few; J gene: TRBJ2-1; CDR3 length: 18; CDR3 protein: CASSPRLAGGLSYNEQFF; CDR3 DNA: TGTGCCAGCAGCCCGAGACTAGCGGGAGGGCTCTCCTACAATGAGCAGTTCTTC
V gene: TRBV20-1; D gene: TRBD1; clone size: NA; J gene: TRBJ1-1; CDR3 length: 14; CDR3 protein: CCARQGESDTEAFF; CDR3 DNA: TGCTGTGCTAGACAGGGCGAAAGTGACACTGAAGCTTTCTTT
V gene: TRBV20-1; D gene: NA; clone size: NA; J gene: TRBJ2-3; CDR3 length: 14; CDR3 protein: CSASNSGPTDTQYF; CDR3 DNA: TGCAGTGCTAGTAACAGCGGACCCACAGATACGCAGTATTTT
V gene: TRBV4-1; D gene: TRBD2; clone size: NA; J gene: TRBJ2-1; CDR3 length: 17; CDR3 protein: CASSPSAQAGAYNEQFF; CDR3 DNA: TGCGCCAGCAGCCCATCGGCCCAGGCGGGAGCCTACAATGAGCAGTTCTTC